This TCR beta chain came from a study of radiotherapy plus CTLA-4 blockade in lung cancer. Study-wide points: TCR clones originating in tumors grew in number in blood after radiotherapy plus ipilimumab.

The ends were cut back, 6 bases at V and 0 bases at J, with 8 bases in the middle. Per the germline V gene, CDR1 is SNHLY and CDR2 is FYNNEI. The CDR3 is 13 residues long. Profiled with immunoSEQ multiplex PCR; TCRdb holds only in-frame clones, not every one. Of about 120,000 clones detected, around 84% appear once; the ten largest clones hold roughly 3.5%. For this clone: What it recognizes is unknown.

The specimen comprised peripheral blood, sampled from a patient treated with radiotherapy plus ipilimumab. V usage is TRBV2 and J usage is TRBJ2-5, with no clear D. The clonotype originates from a human donor with non-small cell lung cancer that progressed on radiotherapy plus ipilimumab. Some clones in this sample may be carry-over from other donors' samples. The CDR3 protein is CASSLENQETQYF. CDR3 DNA sequence: TGTGCCAGCAGCCTGGAGAACCAAGAGACCCAGTACTTC.